This TCR beta chain was sequenced during a study of T-cell memory formation after mild COVID-19 (dated by TCRdb to the early 2020s). For the study in its entirety: TCR sequence clusters from the two donors were largely donor specific. In a couple of donors, T-cell clones that expanded and contracted after mild COVID-19 were followed by sequencing TCRalpha and TCRbeta repertoires longitudinally. Two young, previously healthy adult volunteers made up the cohort, one male and one female.

The CDR3 numbers 12 residues from cysteine through phenylalanine. Of all the DNA, just the CDR3 is kept, 36 bases in frame from base 1. V drops 8 bases and J drops 4 bases, leaving 9 bases in between. As encoded in the germline V gene (reference sequence), CDR1 is LGHDT while CDR2 is YNNKEL. This clonotype was recorded a few times. What antigen it recognizes has not been identified. Per-nucleotide qualities are absent, and no much larger clonotype sits a single base away. Ficoll-Paque density gradient centrifugation was the method used to isolate PBMCs. Sequencing used an Illumina NovaSeq 6000. TCRalpha and TCRbeta cDNA libraries were built by 5'RACE with constant-segment primers, adding sample barcodes and unique molecular identifiers. Trizol reagent was used to extract RNA from every sample. Amplification of the libraries took two PCR steps, and the second step added a second sample barcode plus Illumina TruSeq adapters. Sequencing of the libraries was done on an Illumina NovaSeq, producing 2 x 150 bp paired-end reads. The authors' analysis ran thus. Reads were demultiplexed and collapsed into UMI-guided consensus sequences with migec v1.2.7. Using mixcr v2.1.11, the UMI consensuses were aligned to TRA and TRB V and J templates and assembled into clonotypes. Clonotypes were classified as expanded or contracted when called significant by both edgeR and NoisET, with noise models trained on biological replicates. For edgeR calls, a false discovery rate-adjusted p below 0.01 and a log2 fold-change threshold of 1 were applied. As an exploratory analysis of dynamics, max-normalized trajectories of the 1000 most abundant clonotypes were examined by PCA with hierarchical clustering. Separately sequenced CD4+ and CD8+ repertoires were used to assign a CD4 or CD8 phenotype to each responding clone. Using fastp trimming at Q25 and MiXCR clonotype assembly, TCRdb reanalyzed the public sequencing data and kept in-frame beta chains. All rows with the same CDR3 protein become a single entry with the most common DNA and genes. TCRdb assigned the V and J calls; the authors' analysis was not used. In this sample the table shows around 140,000 distinct CDR3 sequences, about 6.1% of which occur a single time. The ten biggest clones cover roughly 2.1% of the sample.

Results the study describes overall, beyond this receptor: From day 15 to 85, contracting clones showed balanced CD4/CD8 phenotypes, whereas a second wave of clones that expanded from day 15 to 37 leaned towards CD4+. Contracting CD4+ clones were located mainly in the CM and EM memory subsets, whereas CD8+ clones were found to be enriched in EMRA. The detection of some responding clones in pre-infection memory suggests that pre-existing cross-reactive memory T cells joined the SARS-CoV-2 response. SARS-CoV-2 specificity of the second-wave clones peaking on day 37 was not confirmed. The study included only a couple of mild cases, and larger cohorts that include severe cases with pre-infection samples were judged to be necessary.

The source material was PBMCs or a T cell subset sorted from them (not recorded which). Rearrangement joined TRBV3-1 to TRBJ2-4; no D gene can be assigned with confidence. This clonotype originated in an adult woman who had mild COVID-19 (a few samples of this study predate the infection). The sample titles of this study are shuffled in the database, so cell type and time point are left out; the donor was told from shared clones. The DNA sequence is TGTGCCAGCGGGCACCAGAAAAACATTCAGTACTTC. Its translation is CASGHQKNIQYF. This CDR3, with the reference TRBV3-1 and TRBJ2-4 proteins standing in past its ends, gives the full variable domain DTAVSQTPKYLVTQMGNDKSIKCEQNLGHDTMYWYKQDSKKFLKIMFSYNNKELIINETVPNRFSPKSPDKAHLNLHINSLELGDSAVYFCASGHQKNIQYFGAGTRLSVL.